This T cell receptor beta chain was sequenced for a study of regulatory T cells in long-lasting Graves disease. This clonotype was picked up a small number of times. V was pared by 5 bases and J by 5 bases, with 9 bases of the junction left unmatched. The CDR3 has 15 amino acids. Germline-derived CDR1 and CDR2 are SEHNR and FQNEAQ (reference sequence). In building TCR beta libraries, iRepertoire HTBI primers were used together with Arm-PCR of CDR3 regions. TCRdb analysed the multiplex PCR reads with MiXCR anew, one entry per CDR3 protein. This table holds about 610,000 distinct CDR3 sequences, roughly a sixth found once. Time point in this sample: newly diagnosed GD, antithyroid drugs for less than 3 months. Scientists built the TCR library using RNA that was extracted from PBMCs. The same specimen was also included in a second study, on T cells in Graves' hyperthyroidism and ophthalmopathy. Turning to that study: From stable hyperthyroidism, ophthalmopathy was set apart by a 13 V-J model.

The sequence was obtained from a man aged 18 to 29 with Graves disease. The starting material was peripheral blood mononuclear cells (PBMCs), obtained at new diagnosis, from a patient treated with antithyroid drugs. The chain joins TRBV7-9 to TRBJ2-5; 9 bases align to TRBD2. The CDR3 DNA follows: TGTGCCAGCAGCCCCGTAGCGGGAGCTGGGGAGACCCAGTACTTC. Its protein is CASSPVAGAGETQYF.